This T cell receptor beta chain emerged from a study of vaccination and CD4 T cells after COVID-19. About the research overall: Taking of post-vaccine samples occurred a median 72 days after dose two (range 14 to 241).

Treatment described: 10-day PBMC culture with coronavirus spike peptide pools or control peptides (ViraFEST assay). Comment on this clonotype: The antigen remains unidentified.

Germline CDR1 SEHNR, CDR2 FQNEAQ (reference sequence). CDR3 length: 15 amino acids. The V and J ends lost 1 base and 5 bases respectively, with 14 bases between them. Once obtained from cultured CD4+ T cells, the DNA was sequenced using the Oncomine TCR Beta short-read assay. Cultured CD4+ T cells were the source of extracted genomic DNA. TCRdb itself ran the PCR reads through MiXCR, one entry per CDR3 protein. Of 10,000 to 15,000 distinct CDR3 sequences listed, more than 55% were seen once; the top ten hold approximately 16%. Input material: CD4+ T cells from blood, cultured in vitro. The sequence came from a human donor who had recovered from COVID-19. This chain uses TRBV7-9 with TRBJ2-5; possible D gene TRBD1, 6 bases. The CDR3 bases are TGTGCCAGCAGCTTAGGCGACAGGAGGAGGGAGACCCAGTACTTC. Translated, it gives CASSLGDRRRETQYF.